This T cell receptor beta chain was documented in a study of cytomegalovirus exposure and HLA in healthy donors. Primers: 60 Vbeta forward and 13 Jbeta reverse. TCRdb keeps only in-frame clones here, not all; method: immunoSEQ multiplex PCR. The sample holds 110,000 or so clones; just under 80% are singletons and the top ten take 1.3%. This CDR3 comprises 16 residues. Looked up from germline, CDR1 is LNHDA and CDR2 is SQIVND (reference sequence). Unmatched junction bases numbered 9, after V lost 2 bases and J lost 4 bases. Sequenced: PBMCs. The receptor's source is a man aged 25-40 years in good health and CMV-seronegative. This sequence joins TRBV19 and TRBJ1-1; 8 nucleotides match TRBD1. In DNA, the CDR3 is TGTGCCAGTAGTATACGGCAGGGGGCGCGAGGCACTGAAGCTTTCTTT. Translation gives CASSIRQGARGTEAFF.